This T cell receptor beta chain was captured in a study of cytomegalovirus exposure and HLA in healthy donors. J lost 4 bases, V lost 4 bases, and 8 bases had no gene match. The CDR3 length is 17 residues. Germline V lookup: CDR1 MGHRA, CDR2 YSYEKL. Clones were sequenced by immunoSEQ multiplex PCR, and TCRdb holds only the in-frame ones, with some missing. The data show 110,000 to 150,000 clones, 91% seen once. The material sequenced was PBMCs. The origin of this receptor is a man younger than 35 in good health and CMV-seronegative. This sequence joins TRBV4-1 and TRBJ1-5; 12 bases are a match to TRBD1. The CDR3 bases are TGCGCCAGCAGCCTGGGACAGGGGGCTTTGAGAAATCAGCCCCAGCATTTT. This encodes CASSLGQGALRNQPQHF.